This T cell receptor (beta chain) is drawn from a study of T cell responses to AZD1222 COVID-19 vaccine. Study findings and constraints: Mapped onto spike, vaccine-associated CD4 TCRs spanned it and were dominant at 160-218 and 743-854. Most donors were white British and more were female, and clonal diversity was possibly underestimated. In all cases, repertoires were sampled only after the peak T cell response. Elevations in Spike-specific TCR breadth and depth followed administration of two AZD1222 doses.

In the case of this clone: Its antigen is unknown.

The CDR3 is 14 amino acids. V gave up 4 bases and J gave up 5 bases, with 14 bases separating them. Looked up from germline, CDR1 is MNHEY and CDR2 is SVGAGI. The repertoire was sequenced with immunoSEQ multiplex PCR; TCRdb's copy has only in-frame clones and lacks some. Of some 100,000 clones listed, 85% to 90% are singletons. This TCR was recovered from an adult in good health. Here the sequenced sample was peripheral blood, taken on day 0 of AZD1222 vaccination. The chain combines TRBV6-5 with TRBJ1-2; D is perhaps TRBD1 (6 bases). This chain's CDR3 is CASSFSDRPYGYTF. The CDR3 coding sequence is TGTGCCAGCAGTTTTTCGGACAGACCTTATGGCTACACCTTC.